The subject of this entry is one T cell receptor beta chain. The sample comes from a study of blood T cell repertoires in COVID-19. The method was immunoSEQ multiplex PCR; TCRdb's version includes in-frame clones alone and lacks a portion of them. The table has some 250,000 clones, over 80% seen once. Germline CDR1 KGHDR, CDR2 SFDVKD. V shed 9 bases and J shed 2 bases, with 9 bases lying between them. The CDR3 has 12 residues. Sequenced input: peripheral blood. V is TRBV24-1 and J is TRBJ1-2; possible D gene TRBD1, 6 bases. The clonotype comes from a man in his forties or fifties with acute or convalescent COVID-19. The CDR3 nucleotides read TGTGCCACCCGGGACATGAACTATGGCTACACCTTC. This gives the protein CATRDMNYGYTF.